Given below is one T cell receptor beta chain in context. These data come from a study of shared clonotypes between healthy human individuals. CDR3 length equals 14 residues. With 0 bases clipped from V and 7 bases from J, the junction kept 4 bases outside the gene matches. From germline, CDR1 is SGHNT and CDR2 YYREEE (reference sequence). Assay used: immunoSEQ multiplex PCR; TCRdb lists only in-frame clones, some missing. Counted here are millions of clones, around nine tenths occurring once; the ten biggest clones make up 0.13% to 0.15%. The sequenced sample was naive CD4+ T cells sorted from blood. Subset indicated: CD45RA+ positively selected. V is TRBV5-4 and J is TRBJ2-1; 7 nucleotides match TRBD2. This clonotype originated in a man between 18 and 29 years old in good health. The CDR3 DNA follows: TGTGCCAGCAGCTTGGAGACTAGCAGGAATGAGCAGTTCTTC. It is translated as CASSLETSRNEQFF.